The table lists the clone carrying this T cell receptor beta chain with a few counts. Its antigen is not identified. Per germline, CDR1 ENHRY and CDR2 SYGVKD. Trimming stripped 3 bases from V and 5 bases from J, with 8 bases between. This CDR3 is built from 14 residues. The entry originates in a study of response to subunit inactivated influenza vaccine. Study-level results: A suggestion made by the authors is that each seasonal influenza vaccination recruits few new T cells.

TCRdb processed the RT-PCR reads anew with MiXCR; each CDR3 protein has one entry. The table lists under 850,000 distinct CDR3 sequences, under 20% of them singletons. The rearrangement links TRBV10-3 to TRBJ1-6; D is unclear. The sequences come from PBMCs from blood, collected 5 days after vaccination. This receptor was identified in a man aged 50 or older who received an inactivated influenza vaccine. This CDR3 reads CAISEWGNNSPLHF. The CDR3 nucleotides read TGTGCCATCAGTGAATGGGGAAATAATTCACCCCTCCACTTT.